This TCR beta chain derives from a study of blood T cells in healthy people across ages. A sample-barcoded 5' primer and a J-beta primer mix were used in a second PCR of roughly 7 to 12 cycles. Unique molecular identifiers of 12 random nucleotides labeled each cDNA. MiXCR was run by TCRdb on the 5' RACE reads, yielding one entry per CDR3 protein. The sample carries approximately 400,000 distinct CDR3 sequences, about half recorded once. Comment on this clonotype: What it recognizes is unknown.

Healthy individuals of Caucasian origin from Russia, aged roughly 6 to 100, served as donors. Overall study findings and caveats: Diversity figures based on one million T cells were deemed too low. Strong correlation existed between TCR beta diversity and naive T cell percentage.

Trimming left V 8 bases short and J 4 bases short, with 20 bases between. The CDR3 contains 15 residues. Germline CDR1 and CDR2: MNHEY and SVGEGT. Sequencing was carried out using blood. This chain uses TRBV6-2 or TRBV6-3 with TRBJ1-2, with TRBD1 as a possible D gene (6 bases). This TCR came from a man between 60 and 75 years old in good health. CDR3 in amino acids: CASVTTGTSLYGYTF. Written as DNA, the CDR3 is TGTGCCAGCGTGACCACCGGGACAAGTCTCTATGGCTACACCTTC.